The TCR beta chain under discussion was sequenced for a study of early T cells in non-severe SARS-CoV-2 infection. TCRdb re-called the 5' RACE reads with MiXCR, one entry per CDR3 protein. The table records 50,000 to 65,000 distinct CDR3 sequences, 15% to 20% of them present only once. This clonotype occurred a few times. V lost 3 bases, J lost 10 bases, and 1 base stayed unmatched. Per the germline V gene, CDR1 is SGHAT and CDR2 is FQNNGV. This CDR3 is 12 amino acids long. The sequencing used whole blood, collected at baseline. The receptor comes from an adult who was a healthcare worker with PCR-confirmed SARS-CoV-2 infection or an uninfected control (not recorded which). This rearrangement joins TRBV11-2 to TRBJ2-3, with 10 bases lining up with TRBD2. The CDR3 DNA reads as TGTGCCAGCAGCTTTGGACTAGCGGCGCAGTATTTT. Translation gives CASSFGLAAQYF.